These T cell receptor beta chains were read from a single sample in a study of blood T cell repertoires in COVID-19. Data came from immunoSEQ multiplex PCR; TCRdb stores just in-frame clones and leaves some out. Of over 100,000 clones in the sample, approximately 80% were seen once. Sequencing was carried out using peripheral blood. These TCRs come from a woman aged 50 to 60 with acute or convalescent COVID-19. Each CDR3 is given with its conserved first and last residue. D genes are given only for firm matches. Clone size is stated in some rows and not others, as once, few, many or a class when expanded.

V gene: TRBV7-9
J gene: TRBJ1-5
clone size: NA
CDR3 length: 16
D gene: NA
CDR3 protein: CASSSGSPYSNQPQHF
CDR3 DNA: TGTGCCAGCAGCTCGGGGAGCCCCTATAGCAATCAGCCCCAGCATTTT

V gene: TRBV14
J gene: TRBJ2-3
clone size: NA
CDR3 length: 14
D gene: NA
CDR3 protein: CASGQEGVRDTQYF
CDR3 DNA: TGTGCCAGCGGTCAAGAGGGCGTCCGCGATACGCAGTATTTT

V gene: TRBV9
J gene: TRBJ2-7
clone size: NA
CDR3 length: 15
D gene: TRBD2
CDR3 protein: CASSVAASGGYEQYF
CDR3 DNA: TGTGCCAGCAGCGTAGCGGCTAGCGGGGGCTACGAGCAGTACTTC

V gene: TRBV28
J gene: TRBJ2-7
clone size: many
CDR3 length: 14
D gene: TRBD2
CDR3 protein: CASREMPRGGEQYF
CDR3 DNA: TGTGCCAGCAGGGAGATGCCCCGGGGGGGCGAGCAGTACTTC

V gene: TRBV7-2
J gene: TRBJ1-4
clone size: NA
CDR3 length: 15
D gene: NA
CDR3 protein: CASSLSRAPWEKLFF
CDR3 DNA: TGTGCCAGCAGCTTGAGCAGGGCCCCTTGGGAAAAACTGTTTTTT

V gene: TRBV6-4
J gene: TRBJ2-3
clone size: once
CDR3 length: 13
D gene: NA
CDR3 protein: CASSERLRDTQYF
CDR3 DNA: TGTGCCAGCAGTGAAAGACTACGGGATACGCAGTATTTT

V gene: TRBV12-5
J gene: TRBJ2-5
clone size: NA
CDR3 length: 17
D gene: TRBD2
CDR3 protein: CASGLVRGVGVEETQYF
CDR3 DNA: TGTGCTAGTGGTTTGGTCCGGGGGGTCGGGGTTGAAGAGACCCAGTACTTC

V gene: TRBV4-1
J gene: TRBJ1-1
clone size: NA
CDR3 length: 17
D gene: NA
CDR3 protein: CASSQVPQGAGWTEAFF
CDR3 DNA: TGCGCCAGCAGCCAAGTACCCCAGGGAGCGGGGTGGACTGAAGCTTTCTTT

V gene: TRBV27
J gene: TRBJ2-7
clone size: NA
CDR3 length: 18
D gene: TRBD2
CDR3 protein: CASSLLLASGVRTHEQYF
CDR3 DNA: TGTGCCAGCAGTTTACTTCTCGCTAGCGGGGTGCGGACCCACGAGCAGTACTTC

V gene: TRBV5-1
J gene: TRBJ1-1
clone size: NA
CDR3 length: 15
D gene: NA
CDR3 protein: CASSLSGAGDTEAFF
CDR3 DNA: TGCGCCAGCAGCTTGTCAGGGGCGGGGGACACTGAAGCTTTCTTT

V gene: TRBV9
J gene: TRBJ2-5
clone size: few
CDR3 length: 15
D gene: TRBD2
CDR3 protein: CASSLSGGPRETQYF
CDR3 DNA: TGTGCCAGCAGCCTTAGCGGGGGGCCAAGAGAGACCCAGTACTTC

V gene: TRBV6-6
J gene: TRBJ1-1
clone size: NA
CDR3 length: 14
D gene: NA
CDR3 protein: CASSPPPIQPEAFF
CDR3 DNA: TGTGCCAGCAGTCCACCCCCGATACAGCCAGAAGCTTTCTTT

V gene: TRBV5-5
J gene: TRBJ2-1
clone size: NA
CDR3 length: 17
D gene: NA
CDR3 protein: CASSLRTSGVFYNEQFF
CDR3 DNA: TGTGCCAGCAGCCTCCGAACCTCAGGGGTTTTCTACAATGAGCAGTTCTTC

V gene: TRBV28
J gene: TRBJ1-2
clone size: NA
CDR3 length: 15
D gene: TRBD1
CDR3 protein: CASSWGSSRGLGYTF
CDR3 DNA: TGTGCCAGCAGTTGGGGATCTTCCAGGGGGCTAGGCTACACCTTC

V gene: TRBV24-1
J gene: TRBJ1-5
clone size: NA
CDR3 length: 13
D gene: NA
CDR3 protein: CAIGGHSNQPQHF
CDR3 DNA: TGTGCCATAGGAGGGCATAGCAATCAGCCCCAGCATTTT

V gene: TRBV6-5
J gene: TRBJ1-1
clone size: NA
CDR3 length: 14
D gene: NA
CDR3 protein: CASSLTQRGTEAFF
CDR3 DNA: TGTGCCAGCAGTCTGACCCAGCGGGGCACTGAAGCTTTCTTT